A selection of T cell receptor beta chains follows, all from one sample in a study of blood T cells in healthy people across ages. TCRdb re-derived calls from the 5' RACE reads in MiXCR, one entry per CDR3 protein. The sample holds 1.8 million or so distinct CDR3 sequences, more than 35% seen once. Sequencing was done on a sample of blood. These receptors all come from a human donor in good health. The CDR3 runs from the conserved cysteine through the conserved F or W. A D gene is named only where the DNA matches it firmly. Not every row has a clone size; where given, it reads once, few, many or a size class.

cdr3_length,v_call,j_call,d_call,clone_size,cdr3_nt,cdr3_aa
13,TRBV29-1,TRBJ1-2,TRBD1,.,TGCAGCGGCGGACAGGGGGCAGGCTATGGCTACACCTTC,CSGGQGAGYGYTF
19,TRBV9,TRBJ2-6,.,few,TGTGCCAGCAGCGGTCGGGGCAGGGTGATCCCCTCTGGGGCCAACGTCCTGACTTTC,CASSGRGRVIPSGANVLTF
13,TRBV12-3/TRBV12-4,TRBJ2-7,.,few,TGTGCCAGCAGTGTCGACATCTCCTACGAGCAGTACTTC,CASSVDISYEQYF
14,TRBV6-2/TRBV6-3,TRBJ1-2,TRBD1,few,TGTGCCAGCAGTTACTCGACAGGGGGTGATGGCTACACCTTC,CASSYSTGGDGYTF
14,TRBV5-1,TRBJ1-1,.,.,TGCGCCAGCAGCTGGGGTGAGGTAACCACTGAAGCTTTCTTT,CASSWGEVTTEAFF
17,TRBV4-3,TRBJ2-1,.,few,TGCGCCAGCAGCCATGCCCTCCGGGTCCTAGACTACAATGAGCAGTTCTTC,CASSHALRVLDYNEQFF
11,TRBV6-6,TRBJ1-2,.,many,TGTGCCAGCGCATTGGGGTATGGCTACACCTTC,CASALGYGYTF
13,TRBV3-1,TRBJ2-7,.,.,TGTGCCAGCAGCCTCGGCAACACCGGCGAGCAGTACTTC,CASSLGNTGEQYF
14,TRBV5-1,TRBJ2-7,.,.,TGCGCCAGCAGCACATGGACGGAGTCCTACGAGCAGTACTTC,CASSTWTESYEQYF
16,TRBV12-3/TRBV12-4,TRBJ2-3,.,.,TGTGCCAGCAGAGACCCGGGACTGATGGGGACAGATACGCAGTATTTT,CASRDPGLMGTDTQYF
14,TRBV3-1,TRBJ2-7,.,.,TGTGCCAGCAGCCAGCGGGGACCGTCCTACGAGCAGTACTTC,CASSQRGPSYEQYF
15,TRBV7-9,TRBJ2-1,.,.,TGTGCCAGCAGCCAAGGGACTCCTGCTTACAATGAGCAGTTCTTC,CASSQGTPAYNEQFF
14,TRBV3-1,TRBJ2-7,.,few,TGTGCCAGCAGGCAGACAGGACAAGGAAGCGAGCAGTACTTC,CASRQTGQGSEQYF
14,TRBV29-1,TRBJ2-3,TRBD1,.,TGCAGCACTTCAGGGGGCGGCGGCACAGATACGCAGTATTTT,CSTSGGGGTDTQYF
15,TRBV29-1,TRBJ2-3,TRBD2,many,TGCAGCGTTGAGACTAGCGGAGCTAGCACAGATACGCAGTATTTT,CSVETSGASTDTQYF
15,TRBV3-1,TRBJ2-3,.,.,TGTGCCAGCAGCTACAAGTTTAGTCCTACAGATACGCAGTATTTT,CASSYKFSPTDTQYF
17,TRBV4-1,TRBJ1-4,TRBD1,few,TGCGCCAGCAGTACCGTAAAAGACAGGGTGACTGGTGAAAAACTGTTTTTT,CASSTVKDRVTGEKLFF
15,TRBV11-3,TRBJ2-7,.,.,TGTGCCAGCAGCTTAGGGGGCCCCGGGACCTACGAGCAGTACTTC,CASSLGGPGTYEQYF
14,TRBV7-2,TRBJ2-3,.,few,TGTGCCAGCAGCCCGCAGGGGGGGGCAGATACGCAGTATTTT,CASSPQGGADTQYF
14,TRBV3-1,TRBJ1-6,TRBD1,.,TGTGCCAGCAGCCAAATTAACAGGGGGTCACCCCTCCACTTT,CASSQINRGSPLHF
17,TRBV3-1,TRBJ1-5,.,.,TGTGCCAGCAGCCAAGATGGGGGCCCTAGGGGCAATCAGCCCCAGCATTTT,CASSQDGGPRGNQPQHF
15,TRBV29-1,TRBJ1-2,.,few,TGCAGCGGTGAACCACAGGGCCAGTTTGGGTATGGCTACACCTTC,CSGEPQGQFGYGYTF
16,TRBV6-2/TRBV6-3,TRBJ1-2,TRBD1,few,TGTGCCAGCAGTTACTCGACAAGGACAGGCTTCTATGGCTACACCTTC,CASSYSTRTGFYGYTF
12,TRBV28,TRBJ1-2,.,few,TGTGCCAGCAGTACCCCGACCCATGGCTACACCTTC,CASSTPTHGYTF
16,TRBV6-2/TRBV6-3,TRBJ1-5,.,.,TGTGCCAGCAACCTTAACAGGTACGAGAACAATCAGCCCCAGCATTTT,CASNLNRYENNQPQHF
16,TRBV7-9,TRBJ2-5,TRBD1,few,TGTGCCAGCAGCTCCATGGACAGGGGCAAGAGGGAGACCCAGTACTTC,CASSSMDRGKRETQYF